The 22 T cell receptor beta chains below were found in one sample sequenced in a study of lymphopenia after photon versus proton radiotherapy. Repertoires were generated with immunoSEQ multiplex PCR, while TCRdb's copy carries only in-frame clones and drops some. The sample carries about 70,000 clones, 85% to 95% recorded once. The material was peripheral blood, obtained from a patient treated with photon-based radiotherapy. These TCRs come from a woman between 40 and 55 years old with cholangiocarcinoma.

The V call is TRBV6-4, the J call TRBJ2-2; no definite D call. Germline V lookup: CDR1 MRHNA, CDR2 SNTAGT. V was clipped by 0 bases and J by 1 base, with 6 bases between them. This CDR3 spans 15 amino acids. The CDR3 sequence: CASSDSGQNTGELFF. The CDR3 bases are TGTGCCAGCAGTGACTCTGGGCAGAACACCGGGGAGCTGTTTTTT.

The chain uses TRBV19 and TRBJ1-2; D possibly corresponds to TRBD1 (5 bases). The CDR3 spans 14 residues. CDR1 and CDR2 from the germline V gene are LNHDA and SQIVND (reference sequence). Trimming took 1 base from V and 4 from J, leaving 10 bases between them. The chain's CDR3 is CASSIGQGFYGYTF. CDR3 nucleotide sequence: TGTGCCAGTAGTATAGGTCAGGGTTTCTATGGCTACACCTTC.

CDR3: CATSDDRDRSSYEQYF. The CDR3 DNA reads TGTGCCACCAGCGATGACCGGGACAGAAGCTCCTACGAGCAGTACTTC. This chain links TRBV15 with TRBJ2-7; 7 nucleotides match TRBD1. The CDR3 length is 16 residues. The V and J ends lost 5 bases and 0 bases, in that order; junction bases with no gene match: 10. CDR1 is LNHNV and CDR2 is YYDKDF in the germline V gene (reference sequence).

The J gene is TRBJ1-2, the V gene TRBV11-2, with D unresolved. CDR1 is SGHAT, CDR2 FQNNGV, per germline. Trimming stripped 5 bases from V and 3 bases from J, with 7 bases between. The CDR3 totals 12 residues. In DNA form, the CDR3 reads TGTGCCAGCAGCCAGCTCGACTATGGCTACACCTTC. The encoded protein is CASSQLDYGYTF. The full variable domain, with the rest looked up from reference TRBV11-2 and TRBJ1-2, is EAGVAQSPRYKIIEKRQSVAFWCNPISGHATLYWYQQILGQGPKLLIQFQNNGVVDDSQLPKDRFSAERLKGVDSTLKIQPAKLEDSAVYLCASSQLDYGYTFGSGTRLTVV.

V and J are TRBV5-4 and TRBJ2-1; D may be TRBD1 (6 bases). V was shortened by 4 bases and J by 5 bases, with 10 bases between the two germline ends. The CDR3 is 13 residues long. The germline CDR1 and CDR2 sequences are SGHNT and YYREEE (reference sequence). The CDR3 DNA reads TGTGCCAGCAGCAAAACAGGGAACAATGAGCAGTTCTTC. This codes for CASSKTGNNEQFF.

The chain combines TRBV7-2 with TRBJ2-7, with D possibly matching TRBD1 (6 bases). Trimming left V 1 base short and J 5 bases short, with 9 bases between. Germline loops: CDR1 SGHTA, CDR2 FQGNSA. The CDR3 covers 13 residues. CDR3 bases: TGTGCCAGCAGCTTAGGGTACAGGGACGAGCAGTACTTC. Amino acid sequence: CASSLGYRDEQYF.

V and J are TRBV25-1 and TRBJ2-3; 10 nucleotides agree with TRBD2. Germline CDR1 is MGHDK and CDR2 is SYGVNS. The CDR3 sequence is 16 residues long. Unmatched junction bases numbered 6, after V lost 6 bases and J lost 0 bases. The CDR3 reads CASSTLAGTSTDTQYF. The CDR3 bases are TGTGCCAGCAGCACACTAGCGGGGACTAGCACAGATACGCAGTATTTT. Complete variable domain (other parts from reference TRBV25-1 and TRBJ2-3): EADIYQTPRYLVIGTGKKITLECSQTMGHDKMYWYQQDPGMELHLIHYSYGVNSTEKGDLSSESTVSRIRTEHFPLTLESARPSHTSQYLCASSTLAGTSTDTQYFGPGTRLTVL.

The genes are TRBV7-9 and TRBJ1-4; 7 positions agree with TRBD1. V shed 10 bases, J shed 3 bases, and the junction held 11 bases outside the gene matches. CDR3 length: 15 amino acids. Per germline, CDR1 SEHNR and CDR2 FQNEAQ (reference sequence). CDR3 in DNA: TGTGCCACCACCCGCCCAGGGACAGCTAATGAAAAACTGTTTTTT. Amino acid sequence: CATTRPGTANEKLFF.

This chain joins TRBV19 and TRBJ2-1; D is ambiguous. Deletions cut 6 bases from V and 3 bases from J, with 9 bases between. Germline assignment: CDR1 LNHDA and CDR2 SQIVND (reference sequence). This CDR3 has 13 amino acids. CDR3 protein: CASSASDYNEQFF. As DNA, the CDR3 is TGTGCCAGTAGCGCGTCAGACTACAATGAGCAGTTCTTC.

As to this clone: The sample has other DNA sequences that encode this CDR3 too. The gene calls are TRBV28 and TRBJ1-2; D remains unclear. The CDR3 runs to 14 residues. The germline gives CDR1 MDHEN, CDR2 SYDVKM. V lost 6 bases, J lost 0 bases, and 11 bases lay in between. The CDR3 region is CASRLPKANYGYTF. CDR3 nucleotides: TGTGCCAGCAGACTGCCAAAAGCTAACTATGGCTACACCTTC.

The table lists this clone with a count of one. The chain couples TRBV27 to TRBJ1-4; D ambiguous. The CDR3 sequence is 12 residues long. CDR1 is MNHEY, CDR2 SMNVEV, per germline (reference sequence). V lost 8 bases, J lost 5 bases, and 9 bases lay in between. The CDR3 loop reads CASSDFNEKLFF. The DNA of the CDR3 is TGTGCCAGCTCAGACTTCAATGAAAAACTGTTTTTT.

The V and J genes are TRBV7-9 and TRBJ2-5, with D perhaps TRBD2 (6 bases). V was cut by 5 bases and J by 5 bases, with 15 bases left in between. Germline V gives CDR1 SEHNR, CDR2 FQNEAQ (reference sequence). The CDR3 is made up of 14 amino acids. CDR3 sequence (DNA): TGTGCCAGCAGCCAGGCGGTAGCGGATGAGACCCAGTACTTC. Protein sequence: CASSQAVADETQYF.

In nucleotides, the CDR3 is TGTGCCAGCAGCTTAGGTCTAGCGGGAGGGTCCTACAATGAGCAGTTCTTC. Translating it yields CASSLGLAGGSYNEQFF. The gene calls are TRBV7-9 and TRBJ2-1, with 12 bases fitting TRBD2. The CDR3 consists of 17 residues. J gave up 1 base and V 1 base, and 2 bases lay outside the gene matches. CDR1 is SEHNR, CDR2 FQNEAQ, per germline (reference sequence).

The rearrangement uses TRBV30 and TRBJ2-1; TRBD2 matches at 9 bases. The germline V gene has CDR1 GTSNPN and CDR2 SVGIG (reference sequence). CDR3 length: 15 residues. Trimming removed 5 bases from V and 6 bases from J; junction bases left unmatched: 11. The CDR3 DNA is TGTGCCTGGGGCCGCGGGCTAGCGGGATTCAATGAGCAGTTCTTC. Translation: CAWGRGLAGFNEQFF. The full variable domain, completed using reference TRBV30 and TRBJ2-1, is SQTIHQWPATLVQPVGSPLSLECTVEGTSNPNLYWYRQAAGRGLQLLFYSVGIGQISSEVPQNLSASRPQDRQFILSSKKLLLSDSGFYLCAWGRGLAGFNEQFFGPGTRLTVL.

With respect to this clone: At one end, the junction sequence differs from germline, possibly due to a read error. This sequence joins TRBV28 and TRBJ1-1; 8 bases fit TRBD1. Germline assignment: CDR1 MDHEN and CDR2 SYDVKM. The CDR3 totals 16 residues. Here the CDR3 DNA reads TGTGCCAGCACCAAGAGGACAGGGATAATGAATACTGAAGCTTTCTTT. Translating gives CASTKRTGIMNTEAFF.

The rearrangement uses TRBV4-1 and TRBJ2-7; weak D call: TRBD1 (5 bases). Germline assignment: CDR1 MGHRA and CDR2 YSYEKL. Trimming left V 4 bases short and J 3 bases short, with 13 bases between. The CDR3 is 14 amino acids. CDR3 coding DNA: TGCGCCAGCAGCCGAGATAGGGGCAACTACGAGCAGTACTTC. Its protein is CASSRDRGNYEQYF.

The chain is built from TRBV4-2 and TRBJ2-5; D not certain. The V end lost 4 bases, the J end lost 3 bases, and 12 bases lay between the germline ends. The CDR3 loop spans 14 amino acids. Per germline, CDR1 LGHNA and CDR2 YNFKEQ. CDR3 coding DNA: TGTGCCAGCAGCCTCCCCGGAGAAAAAGAGACCCAGTACTTC. Protein product: CASSLPGEKETQYF.

V gene TRBV19 combines with J gene TRBJ2-3; D gene unclear. Germline V gives CDR1 LNHDA, CDR2 SQIVND (reference sequence). V gave up 6 bases and J gave up 10 bases, with 14 bases separating them. This CDR3 region has 12 residues. CDR3 residues: CASSATHRAQYF. CDR3 sequence (DNA): TGTGCCAGTAGCGCAACCCATAGGGCGCAGTATTTT.

Written as DNA, the CDR3 is TGTGCCAGTAGTAAGCCCCCCGAAGCTTTCTTT. Encoded protein: CASSKPPEAFF. The chain combines TRBV19 with TRBJ1-1; D unresolved. CDR3 length: 11 residues. The germline gives CDR1 LNHDA, CDR2 SQIVND (reference sequence). Trimming stripped 4 bases from V and 8 bases from J, with 8 bases between.

The rearrangement uses TRBV7-6 and TRBJ2-5, with D unresolved. The germline V gene has CDR1 SGHVS and CDR2 FNYEAQ. The CDR3 is made up of 14 amino acids. V was trimmed by 1 base and J by 4 bases, leaving 10 bases between them. This chain's CDR3 is CASSLVAGRETQYF. As DNA, the CDR3 is TGTGCCAGCAGCTTAGTAGCCGGTCGAGAGACCCAGTACTTC.

The V call is TRBV29-1, the J call TRBJ2-5; the D call may be TRBD1 or TRBD2 (5 bases each). Germline V gives CDR1 SQVTM, CDR2 ANQGSEA. Deletions cut 4 bases from V and 5 bases from J, with 5 bases between. The length of the CDR3 is 10 residues. The CDR3 region is CSVGDETQYF. The DNA for the CDR3 is TGCAGCGTTGGGGACGAGACCCAGTACTTC.

The gene calls are TRBV6-1 and TRBJ2-7; 9 nucleotides line up with TRBD1. CDR1 is MNHNS, CDR2 SASEGT, per germline. There are 15 residues in the CDR3. Trimming took 9 bases from V and 6 from J; bases not matched to a gene: 15. Here the CDR3 DNA reads TGTGCCAGTAGGGGGTTGGGGGACAGGGTTCGCGAGCAGTACTTC. Translation: CASRGLGDRVREQYF.